These 18 T cell receptor beta chains were all obtained from the same sample, sequenced in a study of cytomegalovirus exposure and HLA in healthy donors. TCRdb's table, derived via immunoSEQ multiplex PCR, lists solely in-frame clones and lacks some. The table shows around 130,000 clones, with roughly 91% occurring only once. Sequenced input: PBMCs. The source of these receptors is a man in his thirties or forties in good health and CMV-seronegative.

The rearrangement joins TRBV28 to TRBJ2-3; 9 bases are a match to TRBD1. The CDR3 covers 16 residues. After removal of 7 bases from V and 6 bases from J, the junction contained 14 bases not matched to a gene. Germline assignment: CDR1 MDHEN and CDR2 SYDVKM. DNA for the CDR3: TGTGCCAGCACCTATCGACCGGGACAGGGTTCCGATACGCAGTATTTT. Encoded protein: CASTYRPGQGSDTQYF.

This clone came up a few times. The chain is built from TRBV14 and TRBJ1-2, with a tentative D call TRBD1 (6 bases). V lost 0 bases and J 10 bases, leaving 18 bases between the germline ends. The germline CDR1 and CDR2 sequences are SGHDN and FVKESK. This CDR3 region has 15 residues. This CDR3 is CASSQDSGRTVPYTF. The CDR3 nucleotides are TGTGCCAGCAGCCAAGATTCCGGTAGGACAGTCCCCTACACCTTC.

The chain links TRBV7-9 to TRBJ1-1; no reliable D call. The CDR3 contains 12 residues. Trimming removed 3 bases from V and 7 bases from J, with 9 bases in between. Germline values: CDR1 SEHNR, CDR2 FQNEAQ (reference sequence). The CDR3 is CASSFSTYEAFF. For the CDR3, the DNA is TGTGCCAGCAGCTTCAGTACATATGAAGCTTTCTTT.

The rearrangement links TRBV12-5 to TRBJ2-1, with no clear D. This CDR3 has 16 residues. V was trimmed by 5 bases and J by 0 bases, leaving 14 bases between them. The V gene's germline CDR1 is LGHNT and CDR2 FRNRAP. The CDR3 coding sequence is TGTGCTAGTGGTGATTACTCAACGAGCTCCTACAATGAGCAGTTCTTC. This encodes CASGDYSTSSYNEQFF.

The chain couples TRBV7-6 to TRBJ2-2; D is unclear. The CDR3 sequence is 14 residues long. Germline values: CDR1 SGHVS, CDR2 FNYEAQ. With 1 base removed from V and 4 bases from J, the gap between germline ends came to 7 bases. In DNA, the CDR3 is TGTGCCAGCAGCTTAGACATCTTCACCGGGGAGCTGTTTTTT. The encoded protein is CASSLDIFTGELFF.

The chain employs TRBV28 and TRBJ2-2; 7 nucleotides match TRBD1. The germline V gene encodes CDR1 MDHEN and CDR2 SYDVKM. The CDR3 consists of 17 residues. The V gene end was trimmed by 3 bases and the J gene end by 4 bases; junction bases not matched to a gene: 11. CDR3 sequence (DNA): TGTGCCAGCAGTTTGTCCGGGACAGCAGTCTTCACCGGGGAGCTGTTTTTT. It encodes CASSLSGTAVFTGELFF.

The genes are TRBV5-6 and TRBJ2-5, with a possible D match to TRBD1 (6 bases). This CDR3 contains 14 residues. Germline assignment: CDR1 SGHDT and CDR2 YYEEEE. V gave up 7 bases and J gave up 6 bases, with 19 bases separating them. Here the CDR3 DNA reads TGTGCCAGCGCCTTCGCAGGGGTCGTACAGACCCAGTACTTC. It specifies CASAFAGVVQTQYF.

J is TRBJ2-2 and V is TRBV13, with 7 positions matching TRBD1. V lost 4 bases to trimming and J lost 3 bases; unmatched junction nucleotides: 8. Germline CDR1 reads PRHDT; CDR2 reads FYEKMQ (reference sequence). The length of the CDR3 is 16 residues. In DNA form, the CDR3 reads TGTGCCAGCAGCTCCGCCGGGACAGCAGACACCGGGGAGCTGTTTTTT. Amino acids: CASSSAGTADTGELFF.

The V call is TRBV7-2, the J call TRBJ2-3; 10 bases fit TRBD2. J gave up 9 bases and V 4 bases, and 13 bases lay outside the gene matches. The CDR3 loop spans 16 amino acids. Germline V gene data show CDR1 as SGHTA and CDR2 as FQGNSA. Here the CDR3 reads CASSSQAGGPGVTQYF. Written as DNA, the CDR3 is TGTGCCAGCAGCTCACAAGCGGGGGGGCCCGGGGTGACGCAGTATTTT.

The chain employs TRBV19 and TRBJ2-6, with D maybe TRBD1 (6 bases). The CDR3 loop spans 19 amino acids. V was clipped by 6 bases and J by 0 bases, with 21 bases between them. Germline assignment: CDR1 LNHDA and CDR2 SQIVND (reference sequence). This chain's CDR3 is CASSRHRTALGSGANVLTF. CDR3 in DNA: TGTGCCAGTAGCCGCCATCGGACAGCCCTAGGCTCTGGGGCCAACGTCCTGACTTTC.

V is TRBV27 and J is TRBJ2-7; 9 positions match TRBD1. J was trimmed by 0 bases and V by 7 bases; bases with no gene match: 16. CDR3 length: 18 residues. Looked up from germline, CDR1 is MNHEY and CDR2 is SMNVEV (reference sequence). The CDR3, as DNA: TGTGCCAGCATACCGACACCGGGACAGGGCCACCCCTCCTACGAGCAGTACTTC. Its translation: CASIPTPGQGHPSYEQYF.

The V and J genes are TRBV11-2 and TRBJ1-2, with D perhaps matching TRBD1 (6 bases). V was shortened by 5 bases and J by 6 bases, with 16 bases between the two germline ends. Germline V gene sequence: CDR1 SGHAT, CDR2 FQNNGV. The CDR3 is made up of 14 amino acids. CDR3 protein: CASSHPNRADGYTF. CDR3 DNA: TGTGCCAGCAGCCACCCTAACAGGGCCGATGGCTACACCTTC.

The chain recombines TRBV7-9 with TRBJ1-1; D ambiguous. This CDR3 contains 15 residues. From germline, CDR1 is SEHNR and CDR2 FQNEAQ (reference sequence). V lost 5 bases to trimming and J lost 4 bases, with 17 bases between them. Here the CDR3 DNA reads TGTGCCAGCAGCCCTAGATGGGTTTCGGGCACTGAAGCTTTCTTT. Its protein is CASSPRWVSGTEAFF.

The chain has TRBV5-1 and TRBJ1-5; 9 nucleotides line up with TRBD1. CDR1 SGHRS and CDR2 YFSETQ come from the germline V gene. There are 15 residues in the CDR3. Trimming cost V 0 bases and J 4 bases; bases outside gene matches: 2. CDR3 amino acids: CASSLGGTGNQPQHF. For the CDR3, the DNA is TGCGCCAGCAGCTTGGGCGGGACAGGGAATCAGCCCCAGCATTTT.

The chain combines TRBV11-3 with TRBJ2-7, with 7 bases that match TRBD1. The germline gives CDR1 SGHNT, CDR2 YENEEA. V trimming: 3 bases; J trimming: 0 bases; junction bases outside the gene matches: 5. CDR3 length: 15 amino acids. CDR3 nucleotides: TGTGCCAGCAGCTTGAGCCGGGACAGCTCCTACGAGCAGTACTTC. Protein: CASSLSRDSSYEQYF.

This sequence joins TRBV7-8 and TRBJ2-6, with D possibly matching TRBD2 (6 bases). V was pared by 5 bases and J by 2 bases, with 13 bases between. Germline V lookup: CDR1 SGHVS, CDR2 FQNEAQ. The CDR3 runs 16 residues. DNA for the CDR3: TGTGCCAGCAGCCTAACGGGAGAAACTGGGGCCAACGTCCTGACTTTC. Its protein is CASSLTGETGANVLTF.

V usage is TRBV18 and J usage is TRBJ2-7; 7 nucleotides match TRBD1. The V gene's germline CDR1 is KGHSH and CDR2 LQKENI. The CDR3 length is 14 residues. V was clipped by 0 bases and J by 3 bases; unmatched bases: 2. The CDR3 here is CASSPPGTDYEQYF. DNA for the CDR3: TGTGCCAGCTCACCACCGGGGACAGACTACGAGCAGTACTTC.

This rearrangement joins TRBV18 to TRBJ2-7, with D possibly being TRBD1 (5 bases). This CDR3 region has 13 residues. Germline-derived CDR1 and CDR2 are KGHSH and LQKENI. The V and J ends lost 1 base and 3 bases respectively, with 7 bases between them. CDR3 residues: CASSPQGFYEQYF. The DNA for the CDR3 is TGTGCCAGCTCACCACAGGGGTTCTACGAGCAGTACTTC.